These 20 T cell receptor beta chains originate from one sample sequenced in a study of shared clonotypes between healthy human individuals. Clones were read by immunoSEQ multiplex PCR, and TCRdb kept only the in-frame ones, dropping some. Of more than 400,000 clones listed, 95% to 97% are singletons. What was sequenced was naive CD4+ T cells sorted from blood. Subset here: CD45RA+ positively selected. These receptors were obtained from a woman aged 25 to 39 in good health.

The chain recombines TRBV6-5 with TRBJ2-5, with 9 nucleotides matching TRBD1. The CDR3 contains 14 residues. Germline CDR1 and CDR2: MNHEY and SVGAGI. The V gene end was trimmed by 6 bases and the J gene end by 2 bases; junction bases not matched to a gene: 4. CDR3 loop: CASSRQGGQETQYF. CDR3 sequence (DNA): TGTGCCAGCAGCCGACAGGGGGGGCAAGAGACCCAGTACTTC.

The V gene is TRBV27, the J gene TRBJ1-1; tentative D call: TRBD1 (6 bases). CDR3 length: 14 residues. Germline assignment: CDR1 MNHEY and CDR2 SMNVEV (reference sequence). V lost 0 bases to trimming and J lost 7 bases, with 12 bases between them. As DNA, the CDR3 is TGTGCCAGCAGTTTATCGGTGACAGGACTTGAAGCTTTCTTT. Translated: CASSLSVTGLEAFF.

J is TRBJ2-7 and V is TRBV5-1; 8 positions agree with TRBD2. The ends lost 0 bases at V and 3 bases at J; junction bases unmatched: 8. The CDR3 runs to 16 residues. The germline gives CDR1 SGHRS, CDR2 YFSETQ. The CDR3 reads CASSLVPAGVNYEQYF. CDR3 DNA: TGCGCCAGCAGCTTGGTGCCAGCGGGAGTGAACTACGAGCAGTACTTC. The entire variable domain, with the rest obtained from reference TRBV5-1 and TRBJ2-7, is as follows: KAGVTQTPRYLIKTRGQQVTLSCSPISGHRSVSWYQQTPGQGLQFLFEYFSETQRNKGNFPGRFSGRQFSNSRSEMNVSTLELGDSALYLCASSLVPAGVNYEQYFGPGTRLTVT.

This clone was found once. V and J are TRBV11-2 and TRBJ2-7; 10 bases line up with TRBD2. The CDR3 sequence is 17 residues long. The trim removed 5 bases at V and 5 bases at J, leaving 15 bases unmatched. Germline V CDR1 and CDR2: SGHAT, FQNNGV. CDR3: CASSPRLAGVLADEQYF. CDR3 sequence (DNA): TGTGCCAGCAGCCCCCGGCTAGCGGGAGTCCTCGCCGACGAGCAGTACTTC.

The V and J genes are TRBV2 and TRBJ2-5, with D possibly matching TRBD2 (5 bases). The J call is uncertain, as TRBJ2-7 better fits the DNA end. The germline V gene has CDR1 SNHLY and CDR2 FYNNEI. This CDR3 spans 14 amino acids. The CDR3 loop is CASGVGRTIYEQYF. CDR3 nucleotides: TGTGCCAGCGGTGTTGGGAGAACGATTTACGAGCAGTACTTC.

The CDR3 protein is CASSHEAGTGELFF. In DNA form, the CDR3 reads TGTGCCAGCAGCCACGAAGCAGGGACCGGGGAGCTGTTTTTT. The genes are TRBV6-6 and TRBJ2-2; perhaps TRBD1 as D (5 bases). V was cut by 6 bases and J by 5 bases, with 13 bases left in between. The CDR3 spans 14 residues. The germline V gene has CDR1 MNHNY and CDR2 SVGAGI (reference sequence).

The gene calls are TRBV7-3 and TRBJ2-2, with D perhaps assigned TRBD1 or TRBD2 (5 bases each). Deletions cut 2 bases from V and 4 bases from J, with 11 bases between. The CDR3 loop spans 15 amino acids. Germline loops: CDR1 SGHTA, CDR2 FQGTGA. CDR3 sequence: CASSLEGHSTGELFF. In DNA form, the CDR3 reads TGTGCCAGCAGCTTAGAGGGGCATAGCACCGGGGAGCTGTTTTTT. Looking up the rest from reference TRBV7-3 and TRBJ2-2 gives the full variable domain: GAGVSQTPSNKVTEKGKYVELRCDPISGHTALYWYRQSLGQGPEFLIYFQGTGAADDSGLPNDRFFAVRPEGSVSTLKIQRTERGDSAVYLCASSLEGHSTGELFFGEGSRLTVL.

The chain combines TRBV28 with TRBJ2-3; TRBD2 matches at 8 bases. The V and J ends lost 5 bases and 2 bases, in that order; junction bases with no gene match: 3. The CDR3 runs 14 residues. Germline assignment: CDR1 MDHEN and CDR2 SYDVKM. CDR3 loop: CASSGGLATDTQYF. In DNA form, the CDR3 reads TGTGCCAGCAGTGGAGGACTAGCCACAGATACGCAGTATTTT.

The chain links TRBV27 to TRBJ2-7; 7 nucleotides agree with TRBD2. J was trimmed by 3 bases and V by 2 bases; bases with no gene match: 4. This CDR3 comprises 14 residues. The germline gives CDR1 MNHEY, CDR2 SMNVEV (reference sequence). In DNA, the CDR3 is TGTGCCAGCAGTTTAGGGGAGCGGGGCTACGAGCAGTACTTC. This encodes CASSLGERGYEQYF.

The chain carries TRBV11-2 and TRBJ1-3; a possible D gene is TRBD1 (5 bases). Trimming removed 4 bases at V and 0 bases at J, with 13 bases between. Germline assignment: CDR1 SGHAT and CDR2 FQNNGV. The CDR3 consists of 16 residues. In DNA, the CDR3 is TGTGCCAGCAGCTCATCCGGGACTGTCTCTGGAAACACCATATATTTT. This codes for CASSSSGTVSGNTIYF.

This CDR3 reads CASSKGQREEETQYF. The CDR3 DNA reads as TGCGCCAGCAGCAAAGGACAGCGGGAGGAAGAGACCCAGTACTTC. J is TRBJ2-5 and V is TRBV5-1; the match to TRBD2 covers 9 bases. J gave up 3 bases and V 4 bases, and 7 bases lay outside the gene matches. Germline lookup yields CDR1 SGHRS and CDR2 YFSETQ. The CDR3 has 15 amino acids.

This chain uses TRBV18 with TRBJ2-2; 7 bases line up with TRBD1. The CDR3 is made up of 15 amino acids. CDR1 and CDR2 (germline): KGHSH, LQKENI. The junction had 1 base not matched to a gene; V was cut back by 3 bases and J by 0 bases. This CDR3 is CASSPGTANTGELFF. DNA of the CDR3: TGTGCCAGCTCACCCGGGACAGCGAACACCGGGGAGCTGTTTTTT.

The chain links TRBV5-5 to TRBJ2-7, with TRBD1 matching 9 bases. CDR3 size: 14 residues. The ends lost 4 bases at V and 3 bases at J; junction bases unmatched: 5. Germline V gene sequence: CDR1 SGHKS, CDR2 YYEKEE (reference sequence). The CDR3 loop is CASSPRDRVYEQYF. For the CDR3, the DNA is TGTGCCAGCAGCCCCCGGGACAGGGTCTACGAGCAGTACTTC.

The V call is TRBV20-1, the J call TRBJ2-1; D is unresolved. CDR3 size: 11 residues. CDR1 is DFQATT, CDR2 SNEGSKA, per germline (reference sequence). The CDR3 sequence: CRASGPNEQFF. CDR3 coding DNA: TGCAGGGCATCGGGCCCCAATGAGCAGTTCTTC.

CDR3: CSVERELYNEQFF. Written as DNA, the CDR3 is TGCAGCGTAGAGCGGGAGCTATACAATGAGCAGTTCTTC. This sequence joins TRBV29-1 and TRBJ2-1; 8 bases map to TRBD2. Germline CDR1 and CDR2: SQVTM and ANQGSEA. The CDR3 runs 13 residues. The ends lost 6 bases at V and 4 bases at J; junction bases unmatched: 5.

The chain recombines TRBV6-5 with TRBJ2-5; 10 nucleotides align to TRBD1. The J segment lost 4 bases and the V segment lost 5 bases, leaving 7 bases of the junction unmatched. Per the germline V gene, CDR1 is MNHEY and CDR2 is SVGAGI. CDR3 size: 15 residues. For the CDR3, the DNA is TGTGCCAGCAGTATCGACAGGGGGCGCGGAGAGACCCAGTACTTC. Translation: CASSIDRGRGETQYF.

CDR3 region: CASSQDQGADGYTF. CDR3 sequence (DNA): TGCGCCAGCAGCCAAGACCAAGGGGCGGATGGCTACACCTTC. The V call is TRBV4-1, the J call TRBJ1-2; D is possibly TRBD1 (5 bases). The CDR3 has 14 residues. Germline V CDR1 and CDR2: MGHRA, YSYEKL. The V gene lost 0 bases and the J gene lost 6 bases, with 11 bases spanning the gap.

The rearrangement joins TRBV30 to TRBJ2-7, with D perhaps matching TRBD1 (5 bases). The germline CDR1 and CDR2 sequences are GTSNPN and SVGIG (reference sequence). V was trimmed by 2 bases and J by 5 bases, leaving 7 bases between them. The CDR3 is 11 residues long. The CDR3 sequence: CAWSTRDEQYF. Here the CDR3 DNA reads TGTGCCTGGAGTACCAGGGACGAGCAGTACTTC.

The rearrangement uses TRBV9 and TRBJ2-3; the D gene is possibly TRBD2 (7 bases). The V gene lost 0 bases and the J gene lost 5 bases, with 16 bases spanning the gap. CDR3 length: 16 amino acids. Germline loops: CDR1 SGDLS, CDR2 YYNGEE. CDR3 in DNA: TGTGCCAGCAGCGTAGCGGGAGTCGGGGGGCGAGATACGCAGTATTTT. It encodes CASSVAGVGGRDTQYF.

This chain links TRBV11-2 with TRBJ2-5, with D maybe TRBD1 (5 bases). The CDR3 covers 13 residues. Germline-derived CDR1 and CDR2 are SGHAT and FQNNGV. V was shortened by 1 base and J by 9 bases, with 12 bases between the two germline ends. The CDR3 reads CASSLVGLGAQYF. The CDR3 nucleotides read TGTGCCAGCAGCTTAGTAGGGTTAGGGGCCCAGTACTTC. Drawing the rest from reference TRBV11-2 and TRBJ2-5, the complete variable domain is EAGVAQSPRYKIIEKRQSVAFWCNPISGHATLYWYQQILGQGPKLLIQFQNNGVVDDSQLPKDRFSAERLKGVDSTLKIQPAKLEDSAVYLCASSLVGLGAQYFGPGTRLLVL.